This T cell receptor (beta chain) came from a study of a mutant IDH1 vaccine in newly diagnosed glioma. Time point indicated: week 47, end of study. Each dose delivered 300 ug of mutant IDH1 20-mer peptide subcutaneously with imiquimod. To note about this clone: Its antigen is unidentified.

CDR1 and CDR2 from the germline V gene are SNHLY and FYNNEI. The CDR3 spans 16 residues. The V gene end was trimmed by 8 bases and the J gene end by 0 bases; junction bases not matched to a gene: 4. The protocol was immunoSEQ multiplex PCR, while the TCRdb copy is restricted to in-frame clones and leaves out a portion. This table holds 30,000 to 40,000 clones, roughly 90% found once. Here the sequenced sample was PBMCs, taken from a glioma patient whose treatment included an IDH1 peptide vaccine. This TCR was recovered from a woman between 40 and 50 years old with glioma. J is TRBJ2-6 and V is TRBV2; 10 bases match TRBD2. The CDR3 coding sequence is TGTGCCAGCGCCGGGACTAGCGTCTCTGGGGCCAACGTCCTGACTTTC. The encoded protein is CASAGTSVSGANVLTF.